The present entry profiles one T cell receptor (beta chain) with its context. Its antigen is unknown. Per-base qualities were not stored, and no clone one base away is much larger. This specimen belongs to a study of cytomegalovirus exposure and HLA in healthy donors (dated by TCRdb to about 2017). For the wider study: An earlier analysis of around 600 of the donors reported more than 250 Gb of sequence data and some 120 million unique TCR beta sequences from 150 million to 200 million T cells. Roughly 300 gigabases of sequencing data and roughly 81 million unique TCR sequences made up an early release that covered approximately 620 HLA-typed donors. The genetic ancestry cluster associated with self-reported Caucasian donors included over 65% of the 350 to 500 genotyped donors. The study aimed to test whether cataloging public T cell receptors could reveal signatures of past pathogen exposure. The T cell repertoires of several hundred subjects were profiled by immunosequencing and related to cytomegalovirus serostatus. A separate validation cohort of approximately 130 different subjects was used in addition to the 666-subject first cohort. To predict cytomegalovirus infection status, the study brought together high-throughput TCR immunosequencing, statistical association of individual TCRs with disease status, and machine learning. To study patterns of TCR occurrence, a later analysis re-analyzed previously published TCR beta repertoires from several hundred donors and added high-resolution HLA genotyping. In the later analysis, no new phenotypic data were used to find candidate immune exposures; instead, reliance was placed on TCR beta sequences and their occurrence across donors. An earlier analysis of several hundred of the donors applied high-throughput TCR beta sequencing to assess whether each TCR beta V gene segment acted as functional or pseudogenic. Donor age, sex, ethnicity and CMV serostatus were collected together with the repertoire data. A later genetic analysis used genome-wide SNP genotypes for about 65% of the roughly 700 donors, treating that subset as a discovery cohort. Every discovery cohort repertoire had been produced on one sequencing platform. Both class I and class II loci were covered by HLA typing, at four-digit resolution. The number of donors typed differed by locus, with 629-630 for A, B, C, DRB1 and DQB1, roughly 520 for DQA1, approximately 580 for DPA1, and approximately 470 for DPB1. Several DR-DQ haplotypes were handled as single units for association and clustering, since linkage in the cohort was strong. Across 300 to 400 genotyped donors of the cohort, an average of approximately 240,000 unique TCR beta nucleotide sequences per donor were sequenced, and about a sixth of those sequences were non-productive. The full study reports these points: A further reported finding was that TCR beta sequences accurately predicted the HLA-A and HLA-B alleles for most subjects in the first cohort. In both the original and validation cohorts, the classifier was reported to diagnose cytomegalovirus status with high specificity and sensitivity. In a later analysis, HLA-associated TCR beta chains showed more clonal expansion and lower generation probabilities than non-associated chains that were equally common. A group of highly shared sequence variants was considered likely to be a technical artifact of the sequencing pipeline. Because counts were too low, fewer than 20 rarely observed V segments, including chromosome 9 orphons, were excluded from the earlier analysis of a few hundred of the donors. The authors suggested that the approach could potentially be generalized to other disease states and immunological phenotypes. According to a later analysis, most CMV-associated TCR beta chains appeared to be HLA-restricted, and the HLA associations seemed to be driven largely by CMV exposure. A later genetic analysis associated a missense DCLRE1C variant with V-gene and J-gene trimming of TCR beta chains, and an independent cohort replicated the association. In an earlier analysis of some 500 of the donors, most TCR beta V segments were observed in productive rearrangements about 90% or about 30% of the time, broadly matching IMGT annotations. Most TCR sequences were seen in very few donors, while some public TCRs were found in many individuals. In a later genetic analysis, fewer N-insertions in productive TCRs were reported among donors in an Asian-associated ancestry cluster than the roughly 700-donor mean. Specific HLA alleles were associated with more than 15,000 TCR beta sequences at a false discovery rate of 0.05 in a later analysis. A total of around 150 TCR beta chains were listed by the study as associated with cytomegalovirus. Strong co-occurrence of HLA alleles, especially DR and DQ, made assigning TCR associations to individual alleles difficult. In a later analysis, the rate of TCR association differed among HLA loci, with DRB1 alleles having the most associated TCRs and HLA-C alleles having the fewest. Correlated functional status among segregating V segments might be attributable to linkage disequilibrium, but an unknown experimental factor could not be ruled out. Because HLA typing was unavailable for some donors at each locus, only the typed subset was used in association tests. CMV serostatus was the only immune exposure information available for the cohort. The cohort was sequenced for TCR beta chains only, and without alpha or paired-chain data the features that could be detected were limited. A later analysis reported that several top co-occurrence clusters appeared linked to parvovirus B19, influenza, CMV and Epstein-Barr virus. In vitro tests confirmed that a few of the cytomegalovirus-associated TCR beta chains recognize cytomegalovirus antigens. Presence/absence analyses assumed roughly uniform sequencing depth across donors, an assumption that may not hold.

The cohort comprised 710 or so healthy bone marrow donors. Cohort members were all nominally healthy when sampled, although unrecorded immune exposures were likely present. The donor was CMV seronegative and was included in the group of under 450 seronegative cohort members. A peripheral blood sample was collected from each donor, and TCR beta sequencing was performed on peripheral blood mononuclear cells. Genomic DNA was extracted from the blood cell samples with the Qiagen DNeasy Blood Extraction Kit. Library method: the immunoSEQ multiplex PCR assay. A mixture of 60 forward primers for TCR Vbeta segments and 13 reverse primers for TCR Jbeta segments was used in the multiplex PCR. Amplification of the CDR3 region of rearranged TCR beta genes was performed with a multiplex PCR assay on genomic DNA. The amplified TCR beta libraries were sequenced on the Illumina HiSeq System as 87-base-pair reads. The source study handled its data this way. A later analysis tallied around 82 million unique TCR beta chains across the approximately 670 repertoires, and about 10 million of those chains were shared by two or more donors. To remove PCR and sequencing errors, raw reads were error-corrected and collapsed into unique sequences using a nearest-neighbor algorithm that merged closely related sequences. Alignment of CDR3 sequences to IMGT reference sequences was used to assign V, D and J gene segments. For a sequence to be retained, a match of at least six nucleotides was required to both a V gene segment and a J gene segment. A rearrangement counted as productive if the CDR3 had no stop codons and remained in frame with V and J, and every other rearrangement counted as non-productive. CDR3 was defined according to IMGT convention as the region running from the second conserved V-encoded cysteine to the conserved J-encoded phenylalanine. Sequences without an unambiguous match to a single V gene segment were excluded from the earlier analysis of almost 600 of the donors. In an earlier analysis of roughly 500 of the donors, V segments were called functional above 56.7% productive rearrangements and were called segregating when the between-donor standard deviation exceeded 5%. A statistical classification framework was built for diagnosing cytomegalovirus status from the catalog of TCR beta chain sequences. In a later analysis, V and J genes were assigned by comparing TCR nucleotide sequences against IMGT/GENE-DB human TR gene sequences. In a later analysis, CDR3 sequences and most-parsimonious VDJ recombination scenarios were assigned using the TCRdist pipeline. In a later analysis, each TCR beta chain was defined by its CDR3 amino acid sequence together with its V-gene family, and reads without a unique V-gene family were excluded. As a way to deal with suspected cross-contamination and a sequencing artifact, a later analysis dropped approximately 590 nucleotide sequences that were highly shared and had low generation probability. In a later analysis, a clonal expansion index for each public chain was calculated from normalized within-repertoire ranks of inferred template counts. In a later analysis, generation probabilities were computed using a VDJ recombination model fitted to out-of-frame rearrangements, and the results were checked against IGoR. A later analysis scored TCR-TCR, TCR-HLA and TCR-CMV co-occurrence with hypergeometric tests, applying a repertoire-size bias correction to TCR pairs. To estimate false discovery rates, a later analysis permuted the HLA or CMV assignments 20 times. In a later analysis, co-occurring TCRs were grouped using DBSCAN, and TCRdist sequence similarity was added for clustering within HLA-allele-positive subsets. For co-occurrence clustering, repertoires with fewer than 30,000 or more than 120,000 public chains were excluded, along with five or six repertoires with anomalous nucleotide sharing. TCRdb stores this immuneACCESS table with in-frame sequences only. Part of the clones is absent; in the studies checked, under half of the shortfall reflects unresolved V genes, and no reason is known for the rest. The V and J calls and clone size come from that table; D and trimming were worked out from the DNA. The sample table shows 170,000 or so clones, and 60% to 80% are seen once. Of the sample, over 2% is held by the ten largest clones.

The sequenced material came from PBMCs. The sequence was obtained from a man between 60 and 75 years old in good health and CMV-seronegative.

The nucleotides are TGCGCCAGCAGCTTGACAGGGAATAGCAATCAGCCCCAGCATTTT. It codes for CASSLTGNSNQPQHF. The chain employs TRBV5-1 and TRBJ1-5, with a weak D call of TRBD1 (6 bases match). Its CDR3 holds 15 amino acids, cysteine through phenylalanine. This entry keeps only the CDR3 DNA: 45 bases, framed from base 1. Reading the germline V gene gives CDR1 SGHRS and CDR2 YFSETQ. The trim is 1 base for V and 0 bases for J, with a gap of 8 bases between the germline ends.